This TCR beta chain was captured by sequencing in a study of cytomegalovirus exposure and HLA in healthy donors. The wider study: The 550 to 800 first-cohort repertoires and the 95 to 150 validation repertoires shared the same platform, a later analysis reported. Notes on the study in general: The tendency of first-cohort TCR clusters to co-occur in the roughly 130 validation repertoires was the finding of a later analysis. Three chains linked to CMV were shown in vitro to be specific for CMV antigens.

Worth noting for this clone: As yet, its antigen is unknown.

Repertoires were generated with immunoSEQ multiplex PCR, while TCRdb's copy carries only in-frame clones and drops some. The repertoire includes 60,000 to 65,000 clones, 90% to 96% of them detected once, and 1% to 1.5% sits in the top ten. The ends lost 0 bases at V and 4 bases at J; junction bases unmatched: 4. CDR3 length: 16 residues. CDR1 is SEHNR, CDR2 FQNEAQ, per germline (reference sequence). What was sequenced was PBMCs. This chain uses TRBV7-9 with TRBJ2-2; 8 bases are a match to TRBD1. The sequence derives from a woman younger than 35 in good health and CMV-seronegative. CDR3 nucleotide sequence: TGTGCCAGCAGCTTAGCGAGGACAGGGCCCACCGGGGAGCTGTTTTTT. Encoded protein: CASSLARTGPTGELFF.